The 5 T cell receptor beta chains listed next were all sequenced from one sample in a study of blood T cell repertoires in COVID-19. Assay used: immunoSEQ multiplex PCR; TCRdb lists only in-frame clones, some missing. The data contain 130,000 to 150,000 clones, over 75% of them singletons. Material for sequencing was peripheral blood. The source is a woman aged 45 to 65 with acute or convalescent COVID-19.

V gene TRBV27 combines with J gene TRBJ1-2; TRBD1 agrees at 8 bases. Trimming cost V 1 base and J 8 bases; bases outside gene matches: 6. Germline V gives CDR1 MNHEY, CDR2 SMNVEV (reference sequence). CDR3 length: 14 amino acids. Here the CDR3 reads CASSLYQGARGYTF. CDR3 nucleotides: TGTGCCAGCAGTTTATATCAGGGGGCGCGGGGCTACACCTTC.

The chain is built from TRBV6-4 and TRBJ2-7, with 11 bases identical to TRBD2. V dropped 3 bases and J dropped 6; count of bases not matched to a gene: 13. The CDR3 has 17 amino acids. Germline CDR1 and CDR2: MRHNA and SNTAGT. The CDR3 protein is CASSDSTYSGRAPEQYF. Here the CDR3 DNA reads TGTGCCAGCAGTGATTCCACCTATAGCGGGAGGGCCCCCGAGCAGTACTTC.

V is TRBV5-3 and J is TRBJ1-4; 8 bases are a match to TRBD1. TRBV5-3 is sorted into the ORF group, with uncertain function. With 4 bases clipped from V and 8 bases from J, the junction kept 10 bases outside the gene matches. This CDR3 has 15 amino acids. CDR3 residues: CARSRNRGIGEKLFF. CDR3 nucleotides: TGTGCCAGAAGCAGAAACAGGGGGATTGGGGAAAAACTGTTTTTT.

V usage is TRBV2 and J usage is TRBJ2-7, with D possibly being TRBD2 (5 bases). V was pared by 8 bases and J by 4 bases, with 9 bases between. There are 11 residues in the CDR3. Germline assignment: CDR1 SNHLY and CDR2 FYNNEI. CDR3 in DNA: TGTGCCAGCGGGAGTCTTTACGAGCAGTACTTC. As protein: CASGSLYEQYF.

This clone was observed a few times. V and J are TRBV10-3 and TRBJ1-1, with no clear D. Germline CDR1 and CDR2: ENHRY and SYGVKD. The CDR3 runs to 15 residues. Trimming removed 4 bases at V and 3 bases at J, with 15 bases between. The CDR3 DNA follows: TGTGCCATCAGTGTTGAGGGTGAAGGGTACACTGAAGCTTTCTTT. Its translation is CAISVEGEGYTEAFF.